The T cell receptor (beta chain) described here comes from a study of shared T cell receptors in the human thymus. Data came from immunoSEQ multiplex PCR; TCRdb stores just in-frame clones and leaves some out. The sample gives 630,000 or so clones, roughly 86% of which show up once; under 0.01% is in the top ten. This CDR3 has 13 residues. The V gene lost 6 bases and the J gene lost 1 base, with 7 bases spanning the gap. Germline lookup yields CDR1 WSHSY and CDR2 SAAADI. The same sample was also used in a study of human thymus T cells. That report adds: Gene usage (both V and J) appeared biased in thymic and blood repertoires. Related studies noted strongly shared thymic repertoires across unrelated people.

The J gene is TRBJ1-5, the V gene TRBV10-2, with D possibly being TRBD1 (5 bases). Sequenced: thymocytes. The origin of this receptor is a boy under three years old with a congenital heart defect. Here the CDR3 DNA reads TGCGCCAGCAGCGCAGGGAGCAATCAGCCCCAGCATTTT. Translation gives CASSAGSNQPQHF.